Listed here is a single T cell receptor (beta chain). The entry originates in a study of blood T cell repertoires in COVID-19. Study as a whole: Donors in the United States, Italy and Spain gave samples during acute or convalescent COVID-19.

The CDR3 length is 14 residues. Germline CDR1 and CDR2: MNHEY and SVGAGI. Trimming pared 5 bases from V and 4 bases from J, leaving 14 bases between. In the authors' workflow: Amplified reference gene primers provided the basis for estimating nucleated cell counts. Using immunoSEQ multiplex PCR, the repertoire was profiled, and TCRdb retains in-frame clones only, with some absent. The D gene and trimming were derived from the DNA, and the V and J assignments and clone size from that table. The table has around 260,000 clones, about 80% seen once. The genes are TRBV6-5 and TRBJ1-2; D is possibly TRBD1 (6 bases). This receptor was taken from a woman between 45 and 65 years old who had recovered from COVID-19. The sequenced sample consisted of peripheral blood. CDR3 loop: CASSPPGALYGYTF. For the CDR3, the DNA is TGTGCCAGCAGTCCACCAGGGGCCCTCTATGGCTACACCTTC.